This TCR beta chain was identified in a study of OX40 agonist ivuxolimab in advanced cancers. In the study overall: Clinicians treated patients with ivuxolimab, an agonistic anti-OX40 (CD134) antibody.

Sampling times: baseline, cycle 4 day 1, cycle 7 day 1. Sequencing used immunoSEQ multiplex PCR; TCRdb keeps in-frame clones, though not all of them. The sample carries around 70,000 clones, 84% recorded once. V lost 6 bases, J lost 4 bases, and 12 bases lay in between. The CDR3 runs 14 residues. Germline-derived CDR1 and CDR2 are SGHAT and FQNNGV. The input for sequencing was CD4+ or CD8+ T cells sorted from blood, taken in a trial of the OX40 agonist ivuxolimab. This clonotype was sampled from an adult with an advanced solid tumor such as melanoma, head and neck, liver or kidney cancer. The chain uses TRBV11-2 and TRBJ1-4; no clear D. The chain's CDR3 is CASRNSLLNEKLFF. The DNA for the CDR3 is TGTGCCAGCAGGAACAGCCTACTTAATGAAAAACTGTTTTTT.